This T cell receptor (beta chain) is from a study of CD8+ T cells in alopecia areata. Treatment indicated: oral pan-JAK inhibitor, 5-10 mg twice daily. The CDR3 extends over 13 amino acids. Germline CDR1 and CDR2: SGHAT and FQNNGV. The V end was cut by 0 bases, the J end by 7 bases, with 9 bases between. On this clone: The antigen remains undetermined.

Overall study findings and caveats: An increase in clonality over normal scalp was evident in lesional scalp, especially alopecia totalis/universalis.

cDNA prepared by RNA extraction and subsequent reverse transcription served as the template for sequencing. The table came from immunoSEQ multiplex PCR; TCRdb's copy has only in-frame clones and leaves some out. The sample lists over 150,000 clones, roughly 50% occurring once. This sample comprised CD8+ T cells sorted from blood, obtained at week 24, from a patient treated with tofacitinib. The receptor's source is a human donor with alopecia areata. The V and J genes are TRBV11-2 and TRBJ1-1; D is unresolved. DNA of the CDR3: TGTGCCAGCAGCTTAGATTTGCCTAGTGAAGCTTTCTTT. Its protein product is CASSLDLPSEAFF.